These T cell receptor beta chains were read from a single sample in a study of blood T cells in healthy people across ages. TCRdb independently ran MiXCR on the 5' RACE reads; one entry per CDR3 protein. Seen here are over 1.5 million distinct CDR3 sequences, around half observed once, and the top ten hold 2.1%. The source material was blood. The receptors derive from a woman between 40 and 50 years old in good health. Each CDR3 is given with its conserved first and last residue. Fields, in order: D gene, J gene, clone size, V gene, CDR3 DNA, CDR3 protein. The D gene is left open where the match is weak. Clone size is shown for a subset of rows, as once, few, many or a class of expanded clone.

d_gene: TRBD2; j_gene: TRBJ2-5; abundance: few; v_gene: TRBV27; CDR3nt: TGTGCCAGCAGTGCGGGGGTTAGGTCAGAGACCCAGTACTTC; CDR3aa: CASSAGVRSETQYF
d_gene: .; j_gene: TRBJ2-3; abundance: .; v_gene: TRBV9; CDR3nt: TGTGCCAGCAGCGTAATCTCGGGGGCGAGCACAGATACGCAGTATTTT; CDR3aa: CASSVISGASTDTQYF
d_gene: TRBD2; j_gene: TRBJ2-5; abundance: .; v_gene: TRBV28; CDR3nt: TGTGCCAGCAGTTCCCCGGGAGGGGGCCAAGAGACCCAGTACTTC; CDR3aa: CASSSPGGGQETQYF
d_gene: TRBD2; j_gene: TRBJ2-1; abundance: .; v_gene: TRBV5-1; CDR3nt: TGCGCCAGCAGCCCGCGGACACTAGCGGGGAACCGGAGCTCCTACAATGAGCAGTTCTTC; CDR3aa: CASSPRTLAGNRSSYNEQFF
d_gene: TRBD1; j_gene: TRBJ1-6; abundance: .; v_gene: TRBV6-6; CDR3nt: TGTGCCAGCAGCTTTGGGCAGGGGGAGTCACCCCTCCACTTT; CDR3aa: CASSFGQGESPLHF
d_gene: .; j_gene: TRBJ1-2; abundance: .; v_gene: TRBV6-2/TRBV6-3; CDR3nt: TGTGCCAGCAGTTACTCGTGGGACGGGACCCGCGGCTACACCTTC; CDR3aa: CASSYSWDGTRGYTF
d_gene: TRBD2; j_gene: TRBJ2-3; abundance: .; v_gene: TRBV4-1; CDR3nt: TGCGCCAGCAGCCAAGACACTAGCGGTAGCGCAGATACGCAGTATTTT; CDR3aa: CASSQDTSGSADTQYF
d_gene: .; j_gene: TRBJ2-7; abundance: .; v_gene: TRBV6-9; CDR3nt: TGTGCCAGCAGACACTCCGGGACGGCCAACTACGAGCAGTACTTC; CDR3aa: CASRHSGTANYEQYF
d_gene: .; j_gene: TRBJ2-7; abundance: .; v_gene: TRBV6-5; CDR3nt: TGTGCCAGCAGGTTTGGGTTGGGGGAGCAGTACTTC; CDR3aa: CASRFGLGEQYF
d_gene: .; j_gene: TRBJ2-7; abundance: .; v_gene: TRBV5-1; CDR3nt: TGCGCCAGCAGTTTGGGGGGCGAAATCTACGAGCAGTACTTC; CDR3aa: CASSLGGEIYEQYF
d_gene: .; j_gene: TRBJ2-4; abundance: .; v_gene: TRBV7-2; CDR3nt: TGTGCCAGCAGCCACCAGGGGGGGCCCTTTGAGGAGCGAAACATTCAGTACTTC; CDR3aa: CASSHQGGPFEERNIQYF
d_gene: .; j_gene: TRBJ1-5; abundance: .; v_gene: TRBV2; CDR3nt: TGTGCCAGCAGTGAAGCGCTTCGGGGGTTCAATCAGCCCCAGCATTTT; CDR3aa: CASSEALRGFNQPQHF
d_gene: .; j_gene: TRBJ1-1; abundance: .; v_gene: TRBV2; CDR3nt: TGTGCCAGCAGTGATGAGGCGAGCACTGAAGCTTTCTTT; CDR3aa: CASSDEASTEAFF
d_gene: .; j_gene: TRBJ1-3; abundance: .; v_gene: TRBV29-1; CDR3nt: TGCAGCGTGGGGGGGGGTGGCCTAAACACCATATATTTT; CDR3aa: CSVGGGGLNTIYF
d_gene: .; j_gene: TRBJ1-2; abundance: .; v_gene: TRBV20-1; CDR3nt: TGCAGTGCTAGCGACAGGCGATTCGTCTATGGCTACACCTTC; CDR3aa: CSASDRRFVYGYTF
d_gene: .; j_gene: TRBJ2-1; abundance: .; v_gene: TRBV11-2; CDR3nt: TGTGCCAGCAGACCTTCGTCTGGGGGGACAAGCTCCTACAATGAGCAGTTCTTC; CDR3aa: CASRPSSGGTSSYNEQFF
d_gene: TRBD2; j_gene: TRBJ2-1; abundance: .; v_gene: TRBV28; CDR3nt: TGTGCCAGCAAGCCTAGCGGGGGGAACTACAATGAGCAGTTCTTC; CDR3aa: CASKPSGGNYNEQFF
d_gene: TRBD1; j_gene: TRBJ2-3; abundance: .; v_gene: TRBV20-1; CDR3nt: TGCAGTGCTGGCCAACCGACAGGGGAAAATACGCAGTATTTT; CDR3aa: CSAGQPTGENTQYF
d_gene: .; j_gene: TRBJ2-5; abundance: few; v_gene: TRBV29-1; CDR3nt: TGCAGCGCCCGGCCCGGTCAAAAAGAGACCCAGTACTTC; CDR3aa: CSARPGQKETQYF
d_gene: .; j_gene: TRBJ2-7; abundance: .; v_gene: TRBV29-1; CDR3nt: TGCAGCGTTGAACCACCGGGTACCTACGAGCAGTACTTC; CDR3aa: CSVEPPGTYEQYF
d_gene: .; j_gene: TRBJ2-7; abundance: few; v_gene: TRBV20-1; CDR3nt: TGCAGTGCTATGATCTGGCAGGGTATGGACGAGCAGTACTTC; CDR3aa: CSAMIWQGMDEQYF
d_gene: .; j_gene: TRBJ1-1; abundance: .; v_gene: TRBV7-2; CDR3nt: TGTGCCAGCAGCTTAAAGAGGCAGGGGAGGACTGAAGCTTTCTTT; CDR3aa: CASSLKRQGRTEAFF
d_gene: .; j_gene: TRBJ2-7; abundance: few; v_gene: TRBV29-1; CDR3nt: TGCAGCGTTGTGACGGTTGCCTACGAGCAGTACTTC; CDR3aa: CSVVTVAYEQYF
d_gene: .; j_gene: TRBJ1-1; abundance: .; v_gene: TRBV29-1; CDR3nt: TGCAGCGTTGGCCATAAGCTGAAAGAGGGTGAAGCTTTCTTT; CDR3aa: CSVGHKLKEGEAFF
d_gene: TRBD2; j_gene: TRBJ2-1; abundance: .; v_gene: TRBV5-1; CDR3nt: TGCGCCAGCAGCTGGGGGACTAGCGGGTACCGCGGGAATGAGCAGTTCTTC; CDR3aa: CASSWGTSGYRGNEQFF
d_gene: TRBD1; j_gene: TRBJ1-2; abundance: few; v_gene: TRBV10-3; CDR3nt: TGTGCCATCGCCGGGGACAGATCGTATGGCTACACCTTC; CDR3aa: CAIAGDRSYGYTF
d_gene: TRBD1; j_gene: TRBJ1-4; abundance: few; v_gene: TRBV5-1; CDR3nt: TGCGCCAGCAGCTTCGCAGGGGGTCAGGAAAAACTGTTTTTT; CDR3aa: CASSFAGGQEKLFF
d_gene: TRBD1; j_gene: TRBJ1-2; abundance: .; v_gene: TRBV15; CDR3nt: TGTGCCACCAGCAGTGGCATACAGGGGACAGACTATGGCTACACCTTC; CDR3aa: CATSSGIQGTDYGYTF
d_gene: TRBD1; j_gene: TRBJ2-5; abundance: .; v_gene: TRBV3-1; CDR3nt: TGTGCCAGCAGCCAAGGAGTGGACAGGGCCCTAGGGACCCAGTACTTC; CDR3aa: CASSQGVDRALGTQYF
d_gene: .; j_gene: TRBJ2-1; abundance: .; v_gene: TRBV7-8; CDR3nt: TGTGCCAGCAGCTTACAACTGAAACTCAATGAGCAGTTCTTC; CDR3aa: CASSLQLKLNEQFF
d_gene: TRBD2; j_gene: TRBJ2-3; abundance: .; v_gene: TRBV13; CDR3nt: TGTGCCAGCAGCTTAGAGTCGGTAGCGGGAGCACCCACAGATACGCAGTATTTT; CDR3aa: CASSLESVAGAPTDTQYF
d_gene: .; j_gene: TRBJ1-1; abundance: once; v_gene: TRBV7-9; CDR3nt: TGTGCCAGCAGCTTACCCCCAGGGGTGCCCAACACTGAAGCTTTCTTT; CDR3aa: CASSLPPGVPNTEAFF
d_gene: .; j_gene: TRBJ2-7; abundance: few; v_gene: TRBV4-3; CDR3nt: TGCGCCAGCAGCCAAGATGGGGCTGGGGTATCCTACGAGCAGTACTTC; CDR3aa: CASSQDGAGVSYEQYF
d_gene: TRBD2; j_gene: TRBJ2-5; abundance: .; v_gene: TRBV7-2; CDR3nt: TGTACCAGCAGCTTTCGCGCTAGCGGGTACCAAGAGACCCAGTACTTC; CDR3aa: CTSSFRASGYQETQYF
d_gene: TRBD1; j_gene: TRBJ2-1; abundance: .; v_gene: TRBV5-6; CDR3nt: TGTGCCAGCAGCGGTAGACAGGGAGTGGGCGGTGAGCAGTTCTTC; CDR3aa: CASSGRQGVGGEQFF
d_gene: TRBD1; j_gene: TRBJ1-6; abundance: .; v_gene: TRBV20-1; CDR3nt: TGCAGTGCTAGGCTCCGACAGGGGGAGAATTCACCCCTCCACTTT; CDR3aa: CSARLRQGENSPLHF
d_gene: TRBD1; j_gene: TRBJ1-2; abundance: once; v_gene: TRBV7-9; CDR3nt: TGTGCCGGCAGCTTTACCGGCAGGGGGCTTAATGGCTACACCTTC; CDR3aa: CAGSFTGRGLNGYTF
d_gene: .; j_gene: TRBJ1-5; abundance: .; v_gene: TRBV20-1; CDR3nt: TGCAGTGCGCCCGAGGGGGGGCCCTATCAGCCCCAGCATTTT; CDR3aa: CSAPEGGPYQPQHF
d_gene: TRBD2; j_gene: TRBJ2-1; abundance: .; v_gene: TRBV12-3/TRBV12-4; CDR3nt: TGTGCCAGCAGCCGTCCGGGACTAGCGTTCAATGAGCAGTTCTTC; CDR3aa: CASSRPGLAFNEQFF
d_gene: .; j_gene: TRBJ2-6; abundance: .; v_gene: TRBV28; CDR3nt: TGTGCCAGCAGTTTGTCGCCCACAGGATCTGGGGCCAACGTCCTGACTTTC; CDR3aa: CASSLSPTGSGANVLTF
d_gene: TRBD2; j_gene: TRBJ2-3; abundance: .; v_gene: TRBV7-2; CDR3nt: TGTGCCAGCAGCTCACCCGGGACTAGCTTTGCAGATACGCAGTATTTT; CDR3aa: CASSSPGTSFADTQYF
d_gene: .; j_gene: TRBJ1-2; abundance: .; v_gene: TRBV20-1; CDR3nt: TGCAGTGTTAGCCGGTCTAGCTATGGCTACACCTTC; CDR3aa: CSVSRSSYGYTF
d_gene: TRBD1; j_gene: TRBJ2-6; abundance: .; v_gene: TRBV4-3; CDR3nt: TGCGCCAGCAGCCAAGATCCTGGCAGGGGGCTTGGGGCCAACGTCCTGGCTTTC; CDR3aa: CASSQDPGRGLGANVLAF
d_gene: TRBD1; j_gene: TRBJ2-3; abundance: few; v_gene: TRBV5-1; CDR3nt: TGCGCCAGCAGCTTCAGAGGGGGACAGGGAACAGATACGCAGTATTTT; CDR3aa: CASSFRGGQGTDTQYF
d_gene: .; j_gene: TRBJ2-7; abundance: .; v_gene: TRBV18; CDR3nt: TGTGCCAGCTCACCACTAGACAACAAGCCCTACGAGCAGTACTTC; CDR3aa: CASSPLDNKPYEQYF
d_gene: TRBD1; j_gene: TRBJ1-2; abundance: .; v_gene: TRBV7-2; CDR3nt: TGTGCCAGCAGCACCAGGACAGGGACTCATGGCTACACCTTC; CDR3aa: CASSTRTGTHGYTF
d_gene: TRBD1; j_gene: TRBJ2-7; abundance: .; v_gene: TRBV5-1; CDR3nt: TGCGCCAGCAGCTTGGGGCCACCGGGACAGATTACCTACGAGCAGTACTTC; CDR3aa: CASSLGPPGQITYEQYF
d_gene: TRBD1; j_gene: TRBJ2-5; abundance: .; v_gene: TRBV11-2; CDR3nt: TGTGCCAGCAGCTACGGGGACAGGGGGCAGGAGACCCAGTACTTC; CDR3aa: CASSYGDRGQETQYF
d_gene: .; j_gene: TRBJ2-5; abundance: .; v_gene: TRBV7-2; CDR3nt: TGTGCCAGCAGCTTAGATCCGGGACGGAACCAAGAGACCCAGTACTTC; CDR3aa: CASSLDPGRNQETQYF
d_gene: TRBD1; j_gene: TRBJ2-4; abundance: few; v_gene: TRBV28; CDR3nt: TGTGCCAGCAGCCCCGGGACAGGAGGAGGGATAGCCAAAAACATTCAGTACTTC; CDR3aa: CASSPGTGGGIAKNIQYF
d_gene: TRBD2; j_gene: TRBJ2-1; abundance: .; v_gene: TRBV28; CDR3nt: TGTGCCAGCAGTCGGGCGGGGGAAGAGACCCAGTTCTTC; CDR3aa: CASSRAGEETQFF
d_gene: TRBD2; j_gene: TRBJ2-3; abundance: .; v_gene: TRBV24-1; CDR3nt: TGTGCCACCAGTGCCCCGCGGGACTACACAGATACGCAGTATTTT; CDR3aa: CATSAPRDYTDTQYF
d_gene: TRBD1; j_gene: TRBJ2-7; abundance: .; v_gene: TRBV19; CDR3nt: TGTGCCAGTAGCAAAAGGACGACAGGGGAGAGCTCCTACGAGCAGTACTTC; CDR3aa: CASSKRTTGESSYEQYF
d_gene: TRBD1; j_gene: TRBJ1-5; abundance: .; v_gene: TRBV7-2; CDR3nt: TGTGCCAGCAGTTCGACAGGGACAGTTAATCAGCCCCAGCATTTT; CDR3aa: CASSSTGTVNQPQHF
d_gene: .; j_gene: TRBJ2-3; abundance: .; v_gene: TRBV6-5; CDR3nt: TGTGCCAGCAGTTACGTGGGTCCGAGCACAGATACGCAGTATTTT; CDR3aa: CASSYVGPSTDTQYF
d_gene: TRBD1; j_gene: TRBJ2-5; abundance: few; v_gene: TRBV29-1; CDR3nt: TGCAGCACCAGAGGTGGGACAGGGAGCGGAGAGACCCAGTACTTC; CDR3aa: CSTRGGTGSGETQYF
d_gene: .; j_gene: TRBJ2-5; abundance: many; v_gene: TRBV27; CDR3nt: TGTGCCAGCAGTTTATCACGCGTATCCGAGACCCAGTACTTC; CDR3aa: CASSLSRVSETQYF